These 31 T cell receptor beta chains originate from one sample sequenced in a study of CD4 T cells in relation to SARS-CoV-2 and coronaviruses. Assay used: immunoSEQ multiplex PCR; TCRdb lists only in-frame clones, some missing. Altogether tens of thousands of clones are present, about two thirds being singletons, with the ten largest covering around a fifth. Antigens for these TCRs are unknown. The unexposed donors gave CD4+ T cells in about 2010-2019, prior to COVID-19. After ten to eleven days of culture, CD4+ T cells were isolated. The sample was CD4+ T cells from PBMCs, cultured in vitro. These receptors were obtained from a human donor in good health.

This chain connects TRBV7-7 to TRBJ1-1; 10 bases fit TRBD1. Germline V gives CDR1 SSHAT, CDR2 FNYEAQ (reference sequence). The V segment lost 11 bases and the J segment 3 bases; nucleotides outside the gene matches: 9. There are 14 residues in the CDR3. The CDR3 region is CASHRGQGYTEAFF. The CDR3 region has the DNA TGTGCCTCCCACCGGGGACAGGGGTACACTGAAGCTTTCTTT.

The chain carries TRBV6-2 or TRBV6-3 and TRBJ1-5, with D perhaps TRBD1 (6 bases). The CDR3 covers 15 residues. Germline V CDR1 and CDR2: MNHEY, SVGEGT. V lost 6 bases and J lost 2, with 14 bases in between. The CDR3 protein is CASSRSRQGNQPQHF. The CDR3 nucleotides are TGTGCCAGCAGCCGGTCGCGACAGGGCAATCAGCCCCAGCATTTT.

In this sample, this clone turned up a few times. DNA for the CDR3: TGCAGTGCTAGTCGTCCGGGAGGGCCATCCCGGCAGTTCTTC. Protein product: CSASRPGGPSRQFF. The chain recombines TRBV20-1 with TRBJ2-1, with 8 positions matching TRBD2. CDR3 size: 14 residues. Germline V CDR1 and CDR2: DFQATT, SNEGSKA (reference sequence). The V and J ends lost 3 bases and 12 bases, in that order; junction bases with no gene match: 13.

The genes are TRBV3-1 (or the pseudogene TRBV3-2) and TRBJ2-3; TRBD1 agrees at 7 bases. There are 16 residues in the CDR3. Germline trimming cut 3 bases from V and 2 bases from J; bases unmatched to any gene: 8. The V gene's germline CDR1 is LGHDT and CDR2 YNNKEL (reference sequence). The CDR3 is CASSQEPGQITDTQYF. CDR3 coding DNA: TGTGCCAGCAGCCAGGAACCGGGACAGATCACAGATACGCAGTATTTT.

Judged by abundance, this clone is medium-sized (0.01 to 0.1%). The rearrangement links TRBV2 to TRBJ2-7; 12 bases are shared with TRBD2. In germline, CDR1 is SNHLY, CDR2 FYNNEI. The CDR3 is 14 residues long. Trimming removed 7 bases from V and 5 bases from J; junction bases left unmatched: 6. The CDR3 loop reads CASTLAGGLNEQYF. In DNA form, the CDR3 reads TGTGCCAGCACCCTAGCGGGGGGGCTCAACGAGCAGTACTTC. The full variable domain, its missing parts supplied by reference TRBV2 and TRBJ2-7, is EPEVTQTPSHQVTQMGQEVILRCVPISNHLYFYWYRQILGQKVEFLVSFYNNEISEKSEIFDDQFSVERPDGSNFTLKIRSTKLEDSAMYFCASTLAGGLNEQYFGPGTRLTVT.

This clone was recorded a few times. DNA for the CDR3: TGTGCCAGCAGCATGGGACTAGCGGCCTACGAGCAGTACTTC. Residues: CASSMGLAAYEQYF. The rearrangement uses TRBV5-6 and TRBJ2-7; 11 nucleotides agree with TRBD2. V was clipped by 4 bases and J by 2 bases; unmatched bases: 2. This CDR3 comprises 14 residues. Germline V CDR1 and CDR2: SGHDT, YYEEEE.

The chain uses TRBV7-9 and TRBJ2-7; no clear D gene. This CDR3 contains 14 residues. Germline V CDR1 and CDR2: SEHNR, FQNEAQ (reference sequence). Deletions cut 0 bases from V and 3 bases from J, with 9 bases between. The chain's CDR3 is CASSLAGMGYEQYF. The CDR3 DNA follows: TGTGCCAGCAGCTTAGCGGGGATGGGCTACGAGCAGTACTTC. Full variable domain (outside the CDR3, taken from reference TRBV7-9 and TRBJ2-7): DTGVSQNPRHKITKRGQNVTFRCDPISEHNRLYWYRQTLGQGPEFLTYFQNEAQLEKSRLLSDRFSAERPKGSFSTLEIQRTEQGDSAMYLCASSLAGMGYEQYFGPGTRLTVT.

V is TRBV6-2 or TRBV6-3 and J is TRBJ1-1; a weak D match, TRBD1 (6 bases). V was shortened by 3 bases and J by 4 bases, with 15 bases between the two germline ends. The CDR3 runs 15 residues. Germline V CDR1 and CDR2: MNHEY, SVGEGT. The DNA for the CDR3 is TGTGCCAGCAGTTATGGGGCAGGGGAGACCACTGAAGCTTTCTTT. This sequence encodes CASSYGAGETTEAFF.

The chain links TRBV18 to TRBJ2-7, with D uncertain. Germline V CDR1 and CDR2: KGHSH, LQKENI. The CDR3 is 14 amino acids. V lost 0 bases, J lost 2 bases, and 8 bases lay in between. The CDR3 bases are TGTGCCAGCTCACCACCATCGCGAACCTACGAGCAGTACTTC. It specifies CASSPPSRTYEQYF.

The chain employs TRBV2 and TRBJ2-7, with 10 bases aligning to TRBD2. In germline, CDR1 is SNHLY, CDR2 FYNNEI. The CDR3 spans 15 residues. V was clipped by 4 bases and J by 7 bases; unmatched bases: 10. The CDR3 here is CASSVQRAGGGEQYF. For the CDR3, the DNA is TGTGCCAGCAGTGTTCAGAGAGCGGGAGGGGGGGAGCAGTACTTC.

This clone has just a few counts. This chain connects TRBV3-1 (or the pseudogene TRBV3-2) to TRBJ2-7; 7 bases agree with TRBD1. The CDR3 contains 15 residues. Germline lookup yields CDR1 LGHDT and CDR2 YNNKEL (reference sequence). The V segment lost 4 bases and the J segment 0 bases; nucleotides outside the gene matches: 6. The CDR3 here is CASSLGTAISYEQYF. The CDR3 DNA is TGTGCCAGCAGCCTTGGGACAGCGATCTCCTACGAGCAGTACTTC.

The chain recombines TRBV7-9 with TRBJ2-1; tentatively, D is TRBD2 (6 bases). V lost 5 bases and J lost 10, with 21 bases in between. Germline V gene data show CDR1 as SEHNR and CDR2 as FQNEAQ (reference sequence). The CDR3 covers 15 residues. CDR3 protein: CASSPSRTTAEEQFF. The CDR3 bases are TGTGCCAGCAGCCCGTCACGGACTACCGCCGAGGAGCAGTTCTTC.

The chain links TRBV5-3 to TRBJ2-3; unclear D gene. TRBV5-3 is given ORF status, its function remaining uncertain. CDR3 length: 15 residues. The germline V and J ends were trimmed by 0 bases and 1 base, with 9 bases remaining between them. CDR3 region: CARSLGRVGTDTQYF. CDR3 in DNA: TGTGCCAGAAGCTTGGGTAGGGTTGGCACAGATACGCAGTATTTT.

This chain joins TRBV2 and TRBJ2-3; D is unresolved. V was clipped by 6 bases and J by 4 bases, with 14 bases between them. CDR1 and CDR2 from the germline V gene are SNHLY and FYNNEI. The CDR3 loop spans 14 amino acids. CDR3 residues: CASRPRLGPDTQYF. The CDR3 region has the DNA TGTGCCAGCAGGCCCAGGTTGGGCCCAGATACGCAGTATTTT.

The V call is TRBV16, the J call TRBJ1-1; D ambiguous. With 0 bases removed from V and 1 base from J, the gap between germline ends came to 15 bases. From germline, CDR1 is KGHSY and CDR2 FQNENV. The CDR3 spans 17 residues. CDR3 nucleotides: TGTGCCAGCAGCCAATCCCACCCCCGGACGGCGAACACTGAAGCTTTCTTT. It yields the protein CASSQSHPRTANTEAFF.

This chain uses TRBV11-3 with TRBJ2-1, with TRBD1 matching over 7 bases. Trimming removed 5 bases from V and 5 bases from J; junction bases left unmatched: 3. The CDR3 spans 13 residues. Germline V gives CDR1 SGHNT, CDR2 YENEEA. In DNA form, the CDR3 reads TGTGCCAGCAGCCAGACAGGGAACAATGAGCAGTTCTTC. Amino acid sequence: CASSQTGNNEQFF.

This chain uses TRBV29-1 with TRBJ1-2, with 9 bases fitting TRBD1. Germline loops: CDR1 SQVTM, CDR2 ANQGSEA. This CDR3 has 12 residues. The ends lost 6 bases at V and 7 bases at J; junction bases unmatched: 6. This CDR3 reads CSVEGQGGGYTF. Written as DNA, the CDR3 is TGCAGCGTGGAGGGACAGGGCGGTGGCTACACCTTC.

This sequence joins TRBV11-2 and TRBJ1-5; maybe TRBD1 (5 bases). The CDR3 contains 13 residues. Deletions cut 5 bases from V and 9 bases from J, with 14 bases between. The germline V gene encodes CDR1 SGHAT and CDR2 FQNNGV. The CDR3 nucleotides are TGTGCCAGCAGCCAGGAGGGACTTGGGCCCCAGCATTTT. It translates to CASSQEGLGPQHF.

This chain uses TRBV12-3 or TRBV12-4 with TRBJ1-1, with D uncertain. V was clipped by 5 bases and J by 1 base, with 8 bases between them. CDR3 size: 13 residues. The CDR3 loop reads CASSHLRNTEAFF. DNA for the CDR3: TGTGCCAGCAGTCATCTTCGGAACACTGAAGCTTTCTTT.

The chain recombines TRBV11-2 with TRBJ2-3; 12 bases align to TRBD2. Trimming at V came to 4 bases and at J to 2 bases, leaving 7 bases not matched to a gene. Germline V lookup: CDR1 SGHAT, CDR2 FQNNGV. This CDR3 comprises 17 residues. As DNA, the CDR3 is TGTGCCAGCAGCTCCCAGGGACTAGCGGGTGTCACAGATACGCAGTATTTT. Encoded protein: CASSSQGLAGVTDTQYF.

The chain recombines TRBV15 with TRBJ2-1, with 9 positions matching TRBD1. The CDR3 is 14 amino acids. V trimming: 5 bases; J trimming: 4 bases; junction bases outside the gene matches: 3. The germline V gene encodes CDR1 LNHNV and CDR2 YYDKDF (reference sequence). The CDR3 DNA is TGTGCCACCAGCGGCGGGACAGGGTACAATGAGCAGTTCTTC. Encoded protein: CATSGGTGYNEQFF. The full variable domain, its missing parts supplied by reference TRBV15 and TRBJ2-1, is DAMVIQNPRYQVTQFGKPVTLSCSQTLNHNVMYWYQQKSSQAPKLLFHYYDKDFNNEADTPDNFQSRRPNTSFCFLDIRSPGLGDTAMYLCATSGGTGYNEQFFGPGTRLTVL.

V and J are TRBV4-1 and TRBJ2-5; 11 bases fit TRBD2. CDR1 is MGHRA, CDR2 YSYEKL, per germline. There are 16 residues in the CDR3. The J segment lost 1 base and the V segment lost 2 bases, leaving 3 bases of the junction unmatched. CDR3 region: CASSQQLAGAQETQYF. CDR3 in DNA: TGCGCCAGCAGCCAACAACTAGCGGGGGCCCAAGAGACCCAGTACTTC.

The CDR3 sequence is CASSFGAGGSYEQYF. The CDR3, as DNA: TGTGCCAGCAGCTTTGGTGCGGGGGGCTCCTACGAGCAGTACTTC. The chain joins TRBV5-4 to TRBJ2-7, with 8 bases identical to TRBD2. V shed 2 bases and J 0 bases; nucleotides not matched to a gene: 4. From germline, CDR1 is SGHNT and CDR2 YYREEE (reference sequence). There are 15 residues in the CDR3.

The rearrangement links TRBV4-2 to TRBJ2-7; D is ambiguous. Germline V gene lookup returns CDR1 LGHNA and CDR2 YNFKEQ. The CDR3 contains 15 residues. V lost 0 bases to trimming and J lost 0 bases, with 9 bases between them. The CDR3, as DNA: TGTGCCAGCAGCCAAGATGCAACGCTCTCCTACGAGCAGTACTTC. Protein product: CASSQDATLSYEQYF.

The table lists this clone with a few counts. The V gene is TRBV18, the J gene TRBJ2-7, with D possibly being TRBD2 (6 bases). This CDR3 contains 14 residues. V dropped 3 bases and J dropped 2 bases, with 11 bases sitting between them. Per the germline V gene, CDR1 is KGHSH and CDR2 is LQKENI. The CDR3 here is CASSPSGTPYEQYF. CDR3 bases: TGTGCCAGCTCACCGTCCGGGACTCCCTACGAGCAGTACTTC.

The CDR3 DNA sequence: TGTGCCAGTGGGGTGAGCGGGGTAGGAAGAGAGACCCAGTACTTC. This sequence encodes CASGVSGVGRETQYF. V is TRBV19 and J is TRBJ2-5; 7 bases are a match to TRBD2. The CDR3 runs 15 residues. CDR1 and CDR2 from the germline V gene are LNHDA and SQIVND (reference sequence). V dropped 8 bases and J dropped 4; count of bases not matched to a gene: 13.

This rearrangement joins TRBV4-2 to TRBJ2-3; 9 positions match TRBD2. V was pared by 1 base and J by 6 bases, with 11 bases of the junction left unmatched. The germline CDR1 and CDR2 sequences are LGHNA and YNFKEQ. The CDR3 is made up of 17 amino acids. CDR3 amino acids: CASSQGVGGRARDTQYF. The CDR3 region has the DNA TGTGCCAGCAGCCAAGGGGTTGGCGGGAGGGCCCGGGATACGCAGTATTTT.

The chain is built from TRBV3-1 (or the pseudogene TRBV3-2) and TRBJ2-3; 11 bases line up with TRBD2. The CDR3 has 15 amino acids. Germline V CDR1 and CDR2: LGHDT, YNNKEL (reference sequence). V lost 4 bases to trimming and J lost 0 bases; unmatched junction nucleotides: 0. CDR3 sequence: CASSRTSGSTDTQYF. The CDR3 DNA follows: TGTGCCAGCAGCCGGACTAGCGGGAGCACAGATACGCAGTATTTT.

This clone was detected only once. This chain joins TRBV7-2 and TRBJ1-2, with 7 bases fitting TRBD1. The CDR3 contains 14 residues. Trimming removed 5 bases from V and 7 bases from J; junction bases left unmatched: 10. CDR1 and CDR2 (germline): SGHTA, FQGNSA. The CDR3 DNA sequence: TGTGCCAGCAGCCCGGACAGGAGAGGTTTTGGCTACACCTTC. Protein sequence: CASSPDRRGFGYTF.

This rearrangement joins TRBV13 to TRBJ1-2, with D perhaps TRBD1 (5 bases). Deletions cut 0 bases from V and 7 bases from J, with 9 bases between. The germline gives CDR1 PRHDT, CDR2 FYEKMQ (reference sequence). CDR3 length: 13 amino acids. The CDR3 nucleotides are TGTGCCAGCAGCTTAGGCGGTGGGGGTGGCTACACCTTC. This sequence encodes CASSLGGGGGYTF.

The chain employs TRBV5-6 and TRBJ2-7, with D possibly being TRBD1 or TRBD2 (5 bases each). Germline V gene sequence: CDR1 SGHDT, CDR2 YYEEEE. The CDR3 totals 12 residues. Trimming removed 3 bases from V and 6 bases from J, with 10 bases in between. CDR3 DNA: TGTGCCAGCAGCTGGGGGACCGGCGAGCAGTACTTC. Its translation is CASSWGTGEQYF.